Below, one T cell receptor beta chain is given with its context. The sample is drawn from a study of blood T cells in healthy people across ages. It was with a sample-barcoded 5' primer and a J-beta primer mix that a second PCR of about 6 to 12 cycles was run. TCRdb reprocessed the 5' RACE reads with MiXCR, giving one entry per CDR3 protein. Of approximately 780,000 distinct CDR3 sequences listed, roughly 25% are singletons. A minimum of 5 micrograms of total RNA was extracted per sample. The germline V gene encodes CDR1 SEHNR and CDR2 FQNEAQ (reference sequence). Between the trimmed V and J ends, which lost 4 bases and 2 bases, there was a span of 14 bases. This CDR3 spans 15 amino acids. These same data were also listed under a study on T cells of mothers and their children. That investigation notes: Samples were obtained from three healthy Caucasian mothers and their six children.

Specimen: blood. The chain joins TRBV7-9 to TRBJ1-2; D may be TRBD1 (6 bases). The TCR originated in a boy between 5 and 17 years old in good health. CDR3 sequence reads: CASSWSLQGNYGYTF. The CDR3 nucleotides read TGTGCCAGCAGCTGGTCCCTACAGGGAAACTATGGCTACACCTTC.